The clone carrying this TCR beta chain was found many times. TCRdb reprocessed the 5' RACE reads via MiXCR and lists one record per CDR3 protein. The data show tens of thousands of distinct CDR3 sequences, about 13% seen once. The data were taken from a study of early T cells in non-severe SARS-CoV-2 infection. Sequenced input: whole blood. This sequence was found in an adult who was a healthcare worker with PCR-confirmed SARS-CoV-2 infection or an uninfected control (not recorded which).

The CDR3 protein is CASSLAGREGETQYF. The CDR3 region has the DNA TGTGCCAGCAGCTTGGCGGGACGAGAGGGGGAGACCCAGTACTTC. J is TRBJ2-5 and V is TRBV5-4; TRBD1 or TRBD2 may be the D gene (5 bases each). The CDR3 runs 15 residues. Germline V lookup: CDR1 SGHNT, CDR2 YYREEE (reference sequence). Trimming took off 0 bases at V and 5 bases at J, with 14 bases between the two ends.